Following are 20 T cell receptor beta chains from one sample sequenced in a study of blood T cell repertoires in COVID-19. Sequencing was performed with immunoSEQ multiplex PCR; in TCRdb, only in-frame clones are kept and a portion is missing. The data contain a few hundred thousand clones, more than 75% of them seen just once; the ten biggest clones take up over 0.95%. The sequencing input was peripheral blood. The receptors here all came from a human donor with acute or convalescent COVID-19. The donor label of this sample is uncertain.

The chain recombines TRBV2 with TRBJ2-3; 8 bases map to TRBD2. From germline, CDR1 is SNHLY and CDR2 FYNNEI. V shed 3 bases, J shed 6 bases, and the junction held 5 bases outside the gene matches. The CDR3 contains 14 residues. CDR3 loop: CASSELRGGDTQYF. The CDR3 DNA follows: TGTGCCAGCAGTGAGCTCCGCGGGGGGGATACGCAGTATTTT.

The rearrangement joins TRBV6-1 to TRBJ2-4, with a tentative D call TRBD1 (6 bases). Trimming took off 3 bases at V and 0 bases at J, with 9 bases between the two ends. There are 15 residues in the CDR3. The germline V gene has CDR1 MNHNS and CDR2 SASEGT. CDR3 sequence (DNA): TGTGCCAGCAGTGATCAGGGGCTAGCCAAAAACATTCAGTACTTC. Its protein product is CASSDQGLAKNIQYF.

This rearrangement joins TRBV14 to TRBJ2-1, with TRBD2 as a possible D gene (6 bases). CDR3 length: 15 amino acids. Germline assignment: CDR1 SGHDN and CDR2 FVKESK. V gave up 4 bases and J gave up 0 bases, with 10 bases separating them. The CDR3 sequence is CASSPGGRSYNEQFF. The CDR3 DNA follows: TGTGCCAGCAGCCCCGGGGGTCGCTCCTACAATGAGCAGTTCTTC.

J is TRBJ1-1 and V is TRBV7-8; TRBD1 agrees at 8 bases. The CDR3 is made up of 13 amino acids. J was trimmed by 5 bases and V by 6 bases; bases with no gene match: 5. The germline V gene has CDR1 SGHVS and CDR2 FQNEAQ. CDR3 DNA: TGTGCCAGCAGTCAGGGGGCAAGTACTGAAGCTTTCTTT. This sequence encodes CASSQGASTEAFF. The full variable domain, with the rest looked up from reference TRBV7-8 and TRBJ1-1, is GAGVSQSPRYKVAKRGQDVALRCDPISGHVSLFWYQQALGQGPEFLTYFQNEAQLDKSGLPSDRFFAERPEGSVSTLKIQRTQQEDSAVYLCASSQGASTEAFFGQGTRLTVV.

The chain links TRBV19 to TRBJ2-1, with 14 bases fitting TRBD2. This CDR3 has 17 amino acids. The ends lost 4 bases at V and 11 bases at J; junction bases unmatched: 13. CDR1 LNHDA and CDR2 SQIVND come from the germline V gene (reference sequence). CDR3 in amino acids: CASSNSGLAGGPSKQFF. CDR3 DNA sequence: TGTGCCAGTAGTAATTCCGGACTAGCGGGGGGCCCCTCGAAGCAGTTCTTC.

V gene TRBV7-8 combines with J gene TRBJ1-1; 9 bases line up with TRBD1. Germline V gene sequence: CDR1 SGHVS, CDR2 FQNEAQ. This CDR3 region has 16 residues. The V segment lost 5 bases and the J segment 1 base; nucleotides outside the gene matches: 8. CDR3 DNA sequence: TGTGCCAGCAGCCCGCGGACAGGGGCGGGGAACACTGAAGCTTTCTTT. This sequence encodes CASSPRTGAGNTEAFF. Together with reference TRBV7-8 and TRBJ1-1, the CDR3 gives the full variable domain: GAGVSQSPRYKVAKRGQDVALRCDPISGHVSLFWYQQALGQGPEFLTYFQNEAQLDKSGLPSDRFFAERPEGSVSTLKIQRTQQEDSAVYLCASSPRTGAGNTEAFFGQGTRLTVV.

V is TRBV28 and J is TRBJ1-1, with D hard to call. Between the trimmed V and J ends, which lost 5 bases and 10 bases, there was a span of 11 bases. Germline V lookup: CDR1 MDHEN, CDR2 SYDVKM. The CDR3 extends over 11 amino acids. The CDR3 DNA reads as TGTGCCAGCAGTCTCCACAGTGTAGCTTTCTTT. Translated: CASSLHSVAFF.

The chain is built from TRBV6-5 and TRBJ1-5; D might be TRBD1 (6 bases). The germline CDR1 and CDR2 sequences are MNHEY and SVGAGI. Trimming took 5 bases from V and 2 from J, leaving 7 bases between them. This CDR3 spans 13 amino acids. The DNA of the CDR3 is TGTGCCAGCAGTCGACAGGGCAATCAGCCCCAGCATTTT. This encodes CASSRQGNQPQHF.

V usage is TRBV5-8 and J usage is TRBJ2-1, with TRBD2 identical over 7 bases. The CDR3 is 12 residues long. Trimming took 8 bases from V and 9 from J; bases not matched to a gene: 8. Germline CDR1 is SGHTS and CDR2 is YDEGEE. The CDR3 reads CASNLQRGEQFF. The CDR3 DNA reads as TGTGCCAGTAATCTCCAGCGGGGTGAGCAGTTCTTC. Full variable domain (outside the CDR3, taken from reference TRBV5-8 and TRBJ2-1): EAGVTQSPTHLIKTRGQQATLRCSPISGHTSVYWYQQALGLGLQFLLWYDEGEERNRGNFPPRFSGRQFPNYSSELNVNALELEDSALYLCASNLQRGEQFFGPGTRLTVL.

The chain employs TRBV7-9 and TRBJ1-1; D ambiguous. Trimming removed 1 base from V and 5 bases from J, with 11 bases in between. CDR1 SEHNR and CDR2 FQNEAQ come from the germline V gene (reference sequence). There are 14 residues in the CDR3. CDR3 in DNA: TGTGCCAGCAGCTTAGTAGGAGGCAGGACTGAAGCTTTCTTT. Its translation: CASSLVGGRTEAFF.

This clone was recorded only once. V usage is TRBV30 and J usage is TRBJ2-7, with D maybe TRBD1 (6 bases). Between the trimmed V and J ends, which lost 3 bases and 5 bases, there was a span of 20 bases. Germline CDR1 reads GTSNPN; CDR2 reads SVGIG (reference sequence). This CDR3 has 15 amino acids. The CDR3 nucleotides read TGTGCCTGGAGCGTGGGATTGACAGGTATGGACGAGCAGTACTTC. Translating it yields CAWSVGLTGMDEQYF.

The chain couples TRBV27 to TRBJ2-2; 8 bases are a match to TRBD1. The J segment lost 1 base and the V segment lost 5 bases, leaving 18 bases of the junction unmatched. Germline CDR1 is MNHEY and CDR2 is SMNVEV (reference sequence). CDR3 size: 20 residues. The CDR3 region is CASSISRGRVRSLNTGELFF. CDR3 nucleotide sequence: TGTGCCAGCAGTATTAGCAGGGGGCGCGTCCGGTCTCTGAACACCGGGGAGCTGTTTTTT.

The chain joins TRBV2 to TRBJ1-5, with D unresolved. Germline assignment: CDR1 SNHLY and CDR2 FYNNEI. The CDR3 sequence is 14 residues long. Trimming took 6 bases from V and 4 from J, leaving 13 bases between them. The CDR3 region is CASRTDQRNQPQHF. CDR3 nucleotides: TGTGCCAGCAGGACCGATCAGCGGAATCAGCCCCAGCATTTT. Variable domain in full (rest from reference TRBV2 and TRBJ1-5): EPEVTQTPSHQVTQMGQEVILRCVPISNHLYFYWYRQILGQKVEFLVSFYNNEISEKSEIFDDQFSVERPDGSNFTLKIRSTKLEDSAMYFCASRTDQRNQPQHFGDGTRLSIL.

This clone was counted a few times. The CDR3 sequence: CSASSAGRGGNQPQHF. In DNA, the CDR3 is TGCAGTGCTAGTTCGGCCGGGCGGGGTGGCAATCAGCCCCAGCATTTT. The chain is built from TRBV20-1 and TRBJ1-5; D gene unclear. V was cut by 3 bases and J by 2 bases, with 17 bases left in between. The CDR3 extends over 16 amino acids. Germline V CDR1 and CDR2: DFQATT, SNEGSKA (reference sequence).

The chain carries TRBV11-3 and TRBJ1-2; tentatively, D is TRBD1 (5 bases). CDR3 length: 13 residues. The germline gives CDR1 SGHNT, CDR2 YENEEA. V lost 11 bases and J lost 3, with 16 bases in between. The CDR3 DNA follows: TGTGCCTCCTGCCGGGGGGGATACTATGGCTACACCTTC. Protein product: CASCRGGYYGYTF.

V usage is TRBV30 and J usage is TRBJ2-7, with a tentative D call TRBD2 (6 bases). The CDR3 covers 14 residues. Trimming removed 4 bases at V and 3 bases at J, with 16 bases between. CDR1 and CDR2 (germline): GTSNPN, SVGIG (reference sequence). The CDR3 DNA is TGTGCCTGGACCCCGGTGGGTAGCGGCTACGAGCAGTACTTC. Translating gives CAWTPVGSGYEQYF.

The chain is built from TRBV2 and TRBJ2-1, with 9 bases that match TRBD2. The CDR3 length is 15 residues. With V trimmed by 0 bases and J by 8 bases, 5 bases remained unmatched. Germline V gene lookup returns CDR1 SNHLY and CDR2 FYNNEI. The CDR3 DNA follows: TGTGCCAGCAGTGAAGCGCTTACTAGCGGGTATGAGCAGTTCTTC. Protein sequence: CASSEALTSGYEQFF.

This chain links TRBV19 with TRBJ1-6; 7 nucleotides agree with TRBD1. The germline V gene has CDR1 LNHDA and CDR2 SQIVND (reference sequence). The CDR3 length is 17 residues. V was pared by 5 bases and J by 5 bases, with 12 bases of the junction left unmatched. CDR3: CASSLSSGTADNSPLHF. The CDR3 DNA is TGTGCCAGTAGTCTGAGTTCCGGGACAGCGGATAATTCACCCCTCCACTTT.

V is TRBV12-3 or TRBV12-4 and J is TRBJ2-7, with D possibly matching TRBD2 (5 bases). This CDR3 region has 12 residues. Deletions cut 1 base from V and 9 bases from J, with 10 bases between. CDR3 nucleotide sequence: TGTGCCAGCAGTTTAGGGACGGGGTTGCAGTACTTC. It specifies CASSLGTGLQYF.

V gene TRBV30 combines with J gene TRBJ1-1; D not resolved. V was shortened by 2 bases and J by 3 bases, with 10 bases between the two germline ends. Germline assignment: CDR1 GTSNPN and CDR2 SVGIG (reference sequence). The CDR3 has 13 amino acids. CDR3: CAWSTTGYTEAFF. The CDR3 DNA sequence: TGTGCCTGGAGTACAACGGGGTACACTGAAGCTTTCTTT.